The text below deals with one T cell receptor beta chain. The antigen remains undetermined. There were TCR beta CDR3 regions amplified from RNA transcripts. A first-round RT-PCR of the TCR CDR3 used the HTBI primer set. A single record per CDR3 protein comes from TCRdb applying MiXCR to the multiplex PCR reads. The sample includes hundreds of thousands of distinct CDR3 sequences, roughly a sixth seen only once; the top ten take 17%. Germline V gives CDR1 MNHNS, CDR2 SASEGT. This CDR3 comprises 12 residues. Deletions cut 4 bases from V and 9 bases from J, with 10 bases between. The data stem from a study of T cells in Graves' hyperthyroidism and ophthalmopathy. Study-wide findings and caveats: Ophthalmopathy stood apart from stable hyperthyroidism in a 13 V-J model.

The diagnoses drew upon clinical symptoms, serum thyroxine and TRAb, thyroid ultrasound and orbital computed tomography. This chain joins TRBV6-1 and TRBJ2-1, with D perhaps being TRBD1 or TRBD2 (6 bases each). The TCR was taken from a woman aged 18-29 years with Graves' ophthalmopathy. The sequencing input was blood. The DNA for the CDR3 is TGTGCCAGCAGTGGGGGGGCCGCTGAGCAGTTCTTC. As protein: CASSGGAAEQFF.